A selection of T cell receptor beta chains follows, all from one sample in a study of naive and memory T cell subsets. TCRdb reprocessed the 5' RACE reads with MiXCR, giving one entry per CDR3 protein. In the table there are roughly 62,000 distinct CDR3 sequences, under 8.5% of which are singletons. The receptors here all came from a male donor in good health. Each CDR3 is given with its conserved first and last residue. Each record gives: D gene, V gene, clone size, J gene, CDR3 DNA, CDR3 protein. D genes are given only for firm matches. Not all rows give a size; the values are once, few, many and, for expanded clones, a class.

.	TRBV3-1	.	TRBJ2-2	TGTGCCAGCAGCCAGCAACTCGGAGAGCTGTTTTTT	CASSQQLGELFF
.	TRBV29-1	many	TRBJ2-7	TGCAGCGTTGCAATAGGGAGCTACGAGCAGTACTTC	CSVAIGSYEQYF
TRBD1	TRBV29-1	many	TRBJ1-2	TGCAGCGGGACAGGGGTCGGCATCTATGGCTACACCTTC	CSGTGVGIYGYTF
TRBD1	TRBV5-6	few	TRBJ2-3	TGTGCCAGCAGGGACAGGGCCTTAAGCACAGATACGCAGTATTTT	CASRDRALSTDTQYF
.	TRBV10-3	.	TRBJ1-5	TGTGCCATCAACGCGGGGGGTGGCAATCAGCCCCAGCATTTT	CAINAGGGNQPQHF
.	TRBV3-1	few	TRBJ2-1	TGTGCCAGCAGCCAAGCCCCGGGCGGGAAGGTGGAGCAGTTCTTC	CASSQAPGGKVEQFF
.	TRBV5-1	few	TRBJ2-1	TGCGCCAGCAGCTTGCCCAGGGCCGGATCCTACAATGAGCAGTTCTTC	CASSLPRAGSYNEQFF
.	TRBV29-1	.	TRBJ2-1	TGCAGCGTCTCCCGGGGGAATGAGCAGTTCTTC	CSVSRGNEQFF
.	TRBV3-1	few	TRBJ2-5	TGTGCCAGCAGCCAAACGCAGGCTTTCCAAGAGACCCAGTACTTC	CASSQTQAFQETQYF
TRBD2	TRBV5-4	.	TRBJ2-7	TGTGCCAGCAGCCCGGCGGGACTAGCGGGAGGAAGGAAGGTCGACGAGCAGTACTTC	CASSPAGLAGGRKVDEQYF
.	TRBV3-1	.	TRBJ1-4	TGTGCCAGCAGCCAAGATCCATGGGGAACTAATGAAAAACTGTTTTTT	CASSQDPWGTNEKLFF
.	TRBV19	.	TRBJ2-7	TGTGCCAGTAGTATAAACTCCGGTCCCTGGGACGAGCAGTACTTC	CASSINSGPWDEQYF
TRBD1	TRBV5-6	many	TRBJ1-1	TGTGCCAGCAGCTTGTTTGAGACAGGGGCCGAAGCTTTCTTT	CASSLFETGAEAFF